Listed here are 21 T cell receptor beta chains from one sample, sequenced in a study of OX40 agonist ivuxolimab in advanced cancers. Assay used: immunoSEQ multiplex PCR; TCRdb lists only in-frame clones, some missing. Found here are roughly 48,000 clones, around nine tenths of them singletons; the top ten hold approximately 10%. Sequences were derived from CD4+ or CD8+ T cells sorted from blood, sampled in a trial of the OX40 agonist ivuxolimab. The source of these receptors is an adult with an advanced solid tumor such as melanoma, head and neck, liver or kidney cancer.

In its sample, this clone was seen a few times. The rearrangement joins TRBV30 to TRBJ1-5; a weak D match, TRBD1 (5 bases). This CDR3 has 14 residues. V lost 5 bases, J lost 7 bases, and 18 bases lay in between. Germline V gene data show CDR1 as GTSNPN and CDR2 as SVGIG (reference sequence). This chain's CDR3 is CAWALSGVGQPQHF. DNA of the CDR3: TGTGCCTGGGCATTATCGGGGGTTGGACAGCCCCAGCATTTT.

The chain recombines TRBV7-8 with TRBJ2-1; D gene uncertain. Germline-derived CDR1 and CDR2 are SGHVS and FQNEAQ. The CDR3 totals 14 residues. V gave up 3 bases and J gave up 3 bases, with 9 bases separating them. The CDR3 loop reads CASSLQGLYNEQFF. The CDR3 DNA reads as TGTGCCAGCAGCTTGCAAGGCCTCTACAATGAGCAGTTCTTC.

The chain employs TRBV25-1 and TRBJ2-1; D is undetermined. Germline CDR1 and CDR2: MGHDK and SYGVNS. This CDR3 has 14 residues. The V end was cut by 5 bases, the J end by 0 bases, with 8 bases between. The CDR3 DNA is TGTGCCAGCAGTATCCAGGACTCCTACAATGAGCAGTTCTTC. This codes for CASSIQDSYNEQFF.

The chain combines TRBV15 with TRBJ2-7, with D perhaps TRBD2 (6 bases). CDR1 is LNHNV and CDR2 is YYDKDF in the germline V gene (reference sequence). This CDR3 contains 15 residues. V shed 4 bases and J shed 2 bases, with 15 bases lying between them. CDR3 nucleotide sequence: TGTGCCACCAGCATGGTGCGGGACCGGGCCTACGAGCAGTACTTC. Translation: CATSMVRDRAYEQYF.

The rearrangement uses TRBV4-1 and TRBJ1-1, with unresolved D. Germline assignment: CDR1 MGHRA and CDR2 YSYEKL. CDR3 length: 14 residues. With 1 base removed from V and 1 base from J, the gap between germline ends came to 7 bases. This chain's CDR3 is CASSQVAQNTEAFF. As DNA, the CDR3 is TGCGCCAGCAGCCAAGTGGCCCAGAACACTGAAGCTTTCTTT.

The chain employs TRBV18 and TRBJ2-1, with D unclear. V was shortened by 3 bases and J by 7 bases, with 7 bases between the two germline ends. Per germline, CDR1 KGHSH and CDR2 LQKENI. The CDR3 extends over 12 amino acids. CDR3 sequence: CASSPAANEQFF. DNA of the CDR3: TGTGCCAGCTCACCGGCCGCTAATGAGCAGTTCTTC.

The CDR3 is CASSRGRGNTEAFF. CDR3 DNA: TGTGCCAGCAGCAGAGGACGGGGTAACACTGAAGCTTTCTTT. The J gene is TRBJ1-1, the V gene TRBV7-6; unclear D gene. The length of the CDR3 is 14 residues. Trimming left V 5 bases short and J 2 bases short, with 12 bases between. Germline loops: CDR1 SGHVS, CDR2 FNYEAQ.

This chain connects TRBV9 to TRBJ2-3, with D perhaps matching TRBD2 (7 bases). Deletions cut 3 bases from V and 1 base from J, with 15 bases between. Germline V gene sequence: CDR1 SGDLS, CDR2 YYNGEE. The CDR3 runs 16 residues. CDR3 sequence (DNA): TGTGCCAGCAGCGCGCACCAGGGGAGGGGCACAGATACGCAGTATTTT. The encoded protein is CASSAHQGRGTDTQYF.

The V gene is TRBV27, the J gene TRBJ2-7; D possibly corresponds to TRBD2 (5 bases). V lost 2 bases and J 0 bases, leaving 5 bases between the germline ends. Germline V gene lookup returns CDR1 MNHEY and CDR2 SMNVEV (reference sequence). This CDR3 comprises 13 residues. For the CDR3, the DNA is TGTGCCAGCAGTTTAAGCGGCTCCTACGAGCAGTACTTC. This sequence encodes CASSLSGSYEQYF.

The chain recombines TRBV5-6 with TRBJ2-1; maybe TRBD2 (7 bases). The germline V gene has CDR1 SGHDT and CDR2 YYEEEE. There are 18 residues in the CDR3. The V end was cut by 4 bases, the J end by 2 bases, with 22 bases between. Here the CDR3 DNA reads TGTGCCAGCAGCCCTGGGGGGGCCCCTTTCTCCCCCTACAATGAGCAGTTCTTC. Its protein product is CASSPGGAPFSPYNEQFF.

V usage is TRBV15 and J usage is TRBJ2-1; D call uncertain. Per the germline V gene, CDR1 is LNHNV and CDR2 is YYDKDF (reference sequence). Trimming cost V 3 bases and J 0 bases, with 12 bases left between them. This CDR3 region has 16 residues. As DNA, the CDR3 is TGTGCCACCAGCAGGATAGGCGCCAGCTCCTACAATGAGCAGTTCTTC. Translated, it gives CATSRIGASSYNEQFF.

J is TRBJ2-7 and V is TRBV7-2; 11 positions match TRBD2. The V and J ends lost 6 bases and 0 bases, in that order; junction bases with no gene match: 4. This CDR3 is built from 15 residues. Germline loops: CDR1 SGHTA, CDR2 FQGNSA. The CDR3 loop is CASSPLAGASYEQYF. The CDR3 region has the DNA TGTGCCAGCAGTCCACTAGCGGGGGCCTCCTACGAGCAGTACTTC.

The chain is built from TRBV10-1 and TRBJ2-5; weak D call: TRBD1 (6 bases). CDR1 WNHNN and CDR2 SYGVQD come from the germline V gene (reference sequence). V was shortened by 7 bases and J by 2 bases, with 11 bases between the two germline ends. The CDR3 is 13 residues long. The CDR3 sequence: CASIADRQETQYF. CDR3 DNA: TGCGCCAGCATTGCGGACAGACAAGAGACCCAGTACTTC.

This clone was seen a single time. The chain recombines TRBV25-1 with TRBJ1-1; 10 nucleotides match TRBD1. This CDR3 comprises 15 residues. Germline loops: CDR1 MGHDK, CDR2 SYGVNS. After removal of 3 bases from V and 7 bases from J, the junction contained 8 bases not matched to a gene. The chain's CDR3 is CASSDWTGGYGEAFF. In DNA form, the CDR3 reads TGTGCCAGCAGTGACTGGACAGGGGGGTACGGTGAAGCTTTCTTT.

V is TRBV7-9 and J is TRBJ2-3; 8 bases agree with TRBD2. The CDR3 runs 15 residues. V lost 7 bases to trimming and J lost 2 bases; unmatched junction nucleotides: 8. Germline V CDR1 and CDR2: SEHNR, FQNEAQ (reference sequence). The CDR3 DNA reads TGTGCCAGCACCACCCTAGCGGGTTACACAGATACGCAGTATTTT. Protein: CASTTLAGYTDTQYF.

DNA for the CDR3: TGTGCCAGCAGCTTTGAAGCCGTCCCGCAAGAGACCCAGTACTTC. Its translation is CASSFEAVPQETQYF. The J gene is TRBJ2-5, the V gene TRBV11-2; no clear D gene. V dropped 3 bases and J dropped 2 bases, with 13 bases sitting between them. The CDR3 length is 15 residues. Per germline, CDR1 SGHAT and CDR2 FQNNGV.

This chain uses TRBV4-2 with TRBJ2-7; 9 nucleotides line up with TRBD2. The V gene end was trimmed by 0 bases and the J gene end by 5 bases; junction bases not matched to a gene: 11. The CDR3 length is 17 residues. Germline-derived CDR1 and CDR2 are LGHNA and YNFKEQ. The CDR3: CASSQEPSGTYRNEQYF. The CDR3 DNA reads as TGTGCCAGCAGCCAAGAACCTAGCGGGACGTACCGTAACGAGCAGTACTTC.

The V and J genes are TRBV21-1 and TRBJ1-5. TRBV21-1 is classified as a pseudogene. This CDR3 has 15 amino acids. For the CDR3, the DNA is TGTGCCAGCACTCCGGGACCCAGGGCCAATCAGCCCCAGCATTTT. As protein: CASTPGPRANQPQHF.

This chain uses TRBV6-4 with TRBJ1-5; no reliable D call. Germline V gives CDR1 MRHNA, CDR2 SNTAGT. The CDR3 is 15 amino acids. Trimming pared 6 bases from V and 5 bases from J, leaving 17 bases between. The CDR3 is CASRGPAPLHQPQHF. CDR3 nucleotide sequence: TGTGCCAGCAGGGGCCCGGCCCCTCTCCATCAGCCCCAGCATTTT.

The V and J genes are TRBV2 and TRBJ1-3; D gene uncertain. Between the trimmed V and J ends, which lost 2 bases and 4 bases, there was a span of 12 bases. The CDR3 spans 15 residues. Germline V gene data show CDR1 as SNHLY and CDR2 as FYNNEI. CDR3 in amino acids: CASSERGGPGNTIYF. CDR3 DNA sequence: TGTGCCAGCAGTGAACGGGGAGGTCCCGGAAACACCATATATTTT.

The rearrangement joins TRBV4-2 to TRBJ2-1; unclear D gene. Trimming pared 0 bases from V and 8 bases from J, leaving 14 bases between. This CDR3 spans 15 amino acids. Germline V gene data show CDR1 as LGHNA and CDR2 as YNFKEQ. CDR3 loop: CASSQEMASRDEQFF. The CDR3, as DNA: TGTGCCAGCAGCCAAGAAATGGCTAGTAGGGATGAGCAGTTCTTC.